Listed below are T cell receptor beta chains from one sample, sequenced in a study of T cells in Graves' hyperthyroidism and ophthalmopathy. TCRdb reanalysed the multiplex PCR reads using MiXCR and keeps one entry per CDR3 protein. The sample has roughly 380,000 distinct CDR3 sequences; around an eighth are singletons. The sample was blood. The receptor set was obtained from a man younger than 45 with Graves' hyperthyroidism that later progressed to Graves' ophthalmopathy. Both conserved end residues are part of each CDR3. The D gene is left open where the match is weak. The size field is filled for only some rows; it gives once, few, many or a size class.

v_call	clone_size	j_call	d_call	cdr3_aa	cdr3_nt
TRBV24-1	many	TRBJ1-5	NA	CATSAQNSNQPQHF	TGTGCCACCAGTGCCCAGAATAGCAATCAGCCCCAGCATTTT
TRBV12-3/TRBV12-4	many	TRBJ2-7	TRBD1	CASSLKGWGTGTYGQYF	TGTGCCAGCAGTTTAAAGGGGTGGGGGACAGGAACCTACGGGCAGTACTTC
TRBV6-1	few	TRBJ2-3	TRBD2	CASTRSSGGTDTQYF	TGTGCCAGCACCCGTTCTAGCGGGGGGACAGATACGCAGTATTTT
TRBV13	few	TRBJ2-1	NA	CASSLSQFYNEQFF	TGTGCCAGCAGCTTATCACAGTTTTACAATGAGCAGTTCTTC
TRBV7-3	few	TRBJ2-5	TRBD2	CASSAYPPPGLAVQETQYF	TGTGCCAGCAGCGCCTACCCTCCCCCGGGACTAGCGGTCCAAGAGACCCAGTACTTC
TRBV11-2	many	TRBJ2-2	TRBD1	CASSQTGLGTGELFF	TGTGCCAGCAGCCAGACAGGGTTGGGGACCGGGGAGCTGTTTTTT
TRBV6-1	few	TRBJ1-3	NA	CASSWDARNYGNTIYF	TGTGCCAGCAGTTGGGACGCTCGGAATTATGGAAACACCATATATTTT
TRBV5-1	NA	TRBJ2-6	TRBD2	CASSSPGLAGGPSGANVLTF	TGCGCCAGCAGCTCCCCAGGACTAGCGGGGGGTCCCTCGGGGGCCAACGTCCTGACTTTC
TRBV7-2	NA	TRBJ2-3	TRBD2	CASSLVAGGASGITQYF	TGTGCCAGCAGCTTAGTTGCGGGGGGGGCCTCTGGAATTACGCAGTATTTT
TRBV7-3	many	TRBJ2-3	TRBD1	CASSRGQTFTDTQYF	TGTGCCAGCAGCCGGGGACAGACCTTCACAGATACGCAGTATTTT
TRBV27	many	TRBJ1-5	NA	CASSLSQGRQPQHF	TGTGCCAGCAGTTTATCTCAGGGTCGGCAGCCCCAGCATTTT
TRBV28	NA	TRBJ2-3	TRBD2	CASRTAREGDTQYF	TGTGCCAGCAGAACAGCTCGGGAGGGAGATACGCAGTATTTT
TRBV6-5	once	TRBJ1-2	NA	CASSYSIGGREGYTF	TGTGCCAGCAGTTACTCGATCGGGGGGCGAGAAGGCTACACCTTC
TRBV15	NA	TRBJ2-5	TRBD1	CATSRDVTGIQETQYF	TGTGCCACCAGCAGAGACGTGACAGGGATCCAAGAGACCCAGTACTTC
TRBV30	many	TRBJ1-2	NA	CAWWTGTAKGGYTF	TGTGCCTGGTGGACCGGGACGGCTAAGGGGGGCTACACCTTC
TRBV19	many	TRBJ1-5	TRBD1	CAISGGISNQPQHF	TGTGCCATCTCAGGGGGCATAAGCAATCAGCCCCAGCATTTT
TRBV6-2/TRBV6-3	few	TRBJ2-1	NA	CASSYVVGPRYNEQFF	TGTGCCAGCAGTTACGTAGTGGGCCCCCGCTACAATGAGCAGTTCTTC
TRBV27	NA	TRBJ1-2	NA	CASSFDGNYGYTF	TGTGCCAGCAGTTTCGACGGTAACTATGGCTACACCTTC
TRBV11-2	NA	TRBJ2-7	TRBD2	CASSFASGDSYVQYF	TGTGCCAGCAGCTTTGCTAGCGGGGACTCCTACGTGCAGTACTTC
TRBV20-1	many	TRBJ2-7	TRBD1	CSARNGQGIGEQYF	TGCAGTGCTAGAAACGGACAGGGAATTGGCGAGCAGTACTTC
TRBV6-1	few	TRBJ1-6	NA	CASSPTGPGNSPLHF	TGTGCCAGCAGTCCGACAGGCCCCGGGAATTCACCCCTCCACTTT
TRBV30	many	TRBJ2-5	NA	CAWSVIREIETQYF	TGTGCCTGGAGTGTAATACGGGAGATAGAGACCCAGTACTTC
TRBV19	few	TRBJ2-3	NA	CASSLGQGDAQYF	TGTGCCAGTAGTTTGGGGCAGGGAGATGCGCAGTATTTT
TRBV7-9	NA	TRBJ1-4	TRBD1	CASSPRDRVEKLFF	TGTGCCAGCAGTCCAAGGGACAGGGTTGAAAAACTGTTTTTT
TRBV3-1	many	TRBJ1-2	NA	CASKGDNNYGYTF	TGTGCCAGCAAGGGAGATAATAACTATGGCTACACCTTC
TRBV9	few	TRBJ1-3	NA	CASSVSTGVGNTIYF	TGTGCCAGCAGCGTTTCGACAGGCGTTGGAAACACCATATATTTT
TRBV28	many	TRBJ2-2	NA	CASSPEGATGELFF	TGTGCCAGCAGTCCGGAGGGAGCCACCGGGGAGCTGTTTTTT
TRBV3-1	many	TRBJ2-5	TRBD2	CASSHRGGLETQYF	TGTGCCAGCAGCCATCGCGGGGGTTTGGAGACCCAGTACTTC
TRBV6-1	NA	TRBJ2-7	NA	CASSPRRYEQYF	TGTGCCAGCAGTCCCCGGCGCTACGAGCAGTACTTC
TRBV27	NA	TRBJ2-2	TRBD2	CASSLGVWTSGSNTGELFF	TGTGCCAGCAGTTTAGGGGTTTGGACTAGCGGTTCGAACACCGGGGAGCTGTTTTTT
TRBV2	many	TRBJ2-7	TRBD2	CASSPSGGASYEQYF	TGTGCCAGCAGCCCTAGCGGGGGGGCCTCGTACGAGCAGTACTTC
TRBV6-1	many	TRBJ1-2	NA	CASSPDRGGYTF	TGTGCCAGCAGCCCGGACAGAGGTGGCTACACCTTC
TRBV7-3	many	TRBJ1-1	NA	CASSLTGGIEAFF	TGTGCCAGCAGCTTAACAGGGGGAATCGAAGCTTTCTTT
TRBV18	few	TRBJ2-7	TRBD1	CASSPQGQNYEQYF	TGTGCCAGCTCACCCCAGGGACAGAATTACGAGCAGTACTTC
TRBV4-1	NA	TRBJ1-5	NA	CASSPHQLLSANQPQHF	TGCGCCAGCAGCCCTCACCAACTACTCAGTGCAAATCAGCCCCAGCATTTT
TRBV5-4	NA	TRBJ2-1	TRBD2	CASSVGTSGGSYNEQFF	TGTGCCAGCAGCGTAGGGACTAGCGGTGGTTCCTACAATGAGCAGTTCTTC
TRBV5-1	NA	TRBJ1-2	NA	CASSLATGDYYGYTF	TGCGCCAGCAGCTTGGCCACGGGGGACTACTATGGCTACACCTTC
TRBV28	few	TRBJ1-3	NA	CASSYHESSGNTIYF	TGTGCCAGCAGTTATCATGAATCCTCTGGAAACACCATATATTTT
TRBV19	NA	TRBJ2-7	TRBD1	CASSIATGGEQYF	TGTGCCAGTAGTATAGCAACAGGGGGCGAGCAGTACTTC
TRBV6-6	few	TRBJ2-1	NA	CASSYPEQFF	TGTGCCAGCAGTTACCCGGAGCAGTTCTTC
TRBV6-1	many	TRBJ2-1	TRBD1	CASSEIKDRVDEQFF	TGTGCCAGCAGTGAAATAAAGGACAGGGTCGATGAGCAGTTCTTC
TRBV12-5	many	TRBJ1-1	NA	CASGLVLRESLNTEAFF	TGTGCTAGTGGTTTGGTACTAAGGGAAAGTTTGAACACTGAAGCTTTCTTT
TRBV4-1	few	TRBJ1-5	NA	CASSPTLTWKPQHF	TGCGCCAGCAGCCCTACGCTTACCTGGAAGCCCCAGCATTTT
TRBV9	few	TRBJ1-2	NA	CASSVVTGYGYTF	TGTGCCAGCAGCGTAGTGACAGGCTATGGCTACACCTTC
TRBV11-3	many	TRBJ2-3	NA	CASSGGRASGRPTDTQYF	TGTGCCAGCAGCGGGGGCAGGGCTAGCGGACGTCCCACAGATACGCAGTATTTT
TRBV6-2/TRBV6-3	NA	TRBJ2-7	TRBD2	CASSYAGGYEQHF	TGTGCCAGCAGTTACGCGGGGGGCTACGAGCAGCACTTC
TRBV2	many	TRBJ2-5	NA	CASSVTAVLGETQYF	TGTGCCAGCAGTGTAACAGCGGTCCTGGGGGAGACCCAGTACTTC
TRBV2	many	TRBJ2-7	NA	CASSGPLGEQYF	TGTGCCAGCAGTGGCCCCCTGGGGGAGCAGTACTTC
TRBV27	many	TRBJ1-3	NA	CASSPSVLSGNTIYF	TGTGCCAGCAGTCCTTCAGTCCTCTCTGGAAACACCATATATTTT